The clone carrying this T cell receptor (beta chain) was detected ten times or more. What it binds is not known. V lost 5 bases and J 1 base, leaving 9 bases between the germline ends. Germline V lookup: CDR1 SEHNR, CDR2 FQNEAQ (reference sequence). The CDR3 runs 13 residues. This record comes from a study of early T cells in non-severe SARS-CoV-2 infection. At the level of the study: Whole-blood bulk RNA, unsorted, was sequenced, and chains were unpaired.

In the library, individual cDNA molecules carried attached unique molecular identifiers. One entry per CDR3 protein, called by TCRdb with MiXCR from the 5' RACE reads. The sample lists about 33,000 distinct CDR3 sequences, 4.5% to 5% occurring once. Overall study findings and caveats: VDJdb-based annotation leaned toward anti-spike CD8 responses and missed private and CD4 specificities.

The clonotype was recovered from an adult who was a healthcare worker with PCR-confirmed SARS-CoV-2 infection or an uninfected control (not recorded which). This sequence joins TRBV7-9 and TRBJ2-7; D unclear. Sequenced sample: whole blood. CDR3 loop: CASSNQESYEQYF. The CDR3 DNA reads as TGTGCCAGCAGCAACCAAGAATCCTACGAGCAGTACTTC.